This TCR beta chain stems from a study of blood T cell repertoires in COVID-19. How the authors handled the data: Counts of nucleated cells, estimated from reference gene primer amplification, were obtained. Data came from immunoSEQ multiplex PCR; TCRdb stores just in-frame clones and leaves some out. V and J calls plus clone size are reproduced from that table; the DNA served to infer D and trimming. The data show about 180,000 clones, 86% seen once. CDR1 is LGHDT, CDR2 YNNKEL, per germline (reference sequence). CDR3 length: 18 residues. Trimming took 4 bases from V and 6 from J; bases not matched to a gene: 13.

The V call is TRBV3-1 (or the pseudogene TRBV3-2), the J call TRBJ2-1; 12 bases are a match to TRBD2. This clonotype was sampled from a woman in her twenties or thirties who had recovered from COVID-19. Material: PBMCs or T cells enriched from blood (not recorded which). CDR3 sequence (DNA): TGTGCCAGCAGCCTTGAACCTAGCGGGAGGGCATCGGGCAATGAGCAGTTCTTC. Encoded protein: CASSLEPSGRASGNEQFF.